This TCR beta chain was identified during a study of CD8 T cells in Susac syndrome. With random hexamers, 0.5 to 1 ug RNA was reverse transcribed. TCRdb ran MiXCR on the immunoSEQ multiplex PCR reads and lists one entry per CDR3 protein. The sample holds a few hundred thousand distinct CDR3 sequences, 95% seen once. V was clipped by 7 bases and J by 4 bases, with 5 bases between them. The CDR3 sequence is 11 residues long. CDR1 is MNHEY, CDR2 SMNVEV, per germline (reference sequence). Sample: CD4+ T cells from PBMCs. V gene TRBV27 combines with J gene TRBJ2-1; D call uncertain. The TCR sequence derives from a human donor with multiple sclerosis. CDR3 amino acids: CASTFYNEQFF. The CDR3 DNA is TGTGCCAGCACTTTTTACAATGAGCAGTTCTTC.